A selection of T cell receptor beta chains follows, all from one sample in a study of cytomegalovirus exposure and HLA in healthy donors. Only in-frame clones appear in the TCRdb table, and some are missing; sequencing was by immunoSEQ multiplex PCR. The table lists 200,000 or so clones, 82% of them singletons. Sequenced material: PBMCs. The receptors originated from a boy under 10 years old in good health and CMV-seronegative. Each CDR3 is given with its conserved first and last residue. D genes are given only for firm matches. Clone size is stated in some rows and not others, as once, few, many or a class when expanded.

clone size	V gene	J gene	D gene	CDR3 DNA	CDR3 protein
NA	TRBV2	TRBJ1-3	NA	TGTGCCAGCGCTTCTCGGAGGTCTGGAAACACCATATATTTT	CASASRRSGNTIYF
NA	TRBV5-6	TRBJ2-7	NA	TGTGCCAGCAGCTTGGCTACGGGGGAGCAGTACTTC	CASSLATGEQYF
NA	TRBV7-8	TRBJ1-6	TRBD1	TGTGCCAGCAGACCTATGACAGGGCGGAATTCACCCCTCCACTTT	CASRPMTGRNSPLHF
few	TRBV4-2	TRBJ2-6	NA	TGTGCCAGCAGCCAACAAGAGTGGGCGTCAGACTCTGGGGCCAACGTCCTGACTTTC	CASSQQEWASDSGANVLTF
once	TRBV4-3	TRBJ2-3	TRBD2	TGCGCCAGCTCGGCTACGGCTAGCGGGGAACGACGGACCACAGATACGCAGTATTTT	CASSATASGERRTTDTQYF
NA	TRBV7-9	TRBJ2-2	NA	TGTGCCAGCAGCTTATTGCGGCGGGGGCCTTACACCGGGGAGCTGTTTTTT	CASSLLRRGPYTGELFF
NA	TRBV15	TRBJ2-7	TRBD2	TGTGCCACCAGCTTACGGGGGGGCAACGACGAGCAGTACTTC	CATSLRGGNDEQYF
NA	TRBV7-2	TRBJ1-3	NA	TGTGCCAGCAGCTTAGCCGGGGATTCTGGAAACACCATATATTTT	CASSLAGDSGNTIYF
NA	TRBV27	TRBJ2-1	TRBD2	TGTGCCAGCAAGCGGGGGGATCGCTCCTACAATGAGCAGTTCTTC	CASKRGDRSYNEQFF
NA	TRBV7-2	TRBJ2-5	NA	TGTGCCAGCAGCTTAGCGTGGCGGGCCGGCCAAGAGACCCAGTACTTC	CASSLAWRAGQETQYF
few	TRBV19	TRBJ1-2	NA	TGTGCCAGTAGTATTGACAGATACTATGGCTACACCTTC	CASSIDRYYGYTF
NA	TRBV7-9	TRBJ1-2	NA	TGTGCCAGCAGCTTAGGGCAGAACTATGGCTACACCTTC	CASSLGQNYGYTF
NA	TRBV10-3	TRBJ2-5	TRBD1	TGTGCCATCGGACAGGGGGCCTCGGGGACCCAGTACTTC	CAIGQGASGTQYF
NA	TRBV6-6	TRBJ2-5	NA	TGTGCCAGCAGTGGGGGCTGGAACCAAGAGACCCAGTACTTC	CASSGGWNQETQYF
NA	TRBV18	TRBJ2-7	NA	TGTGCCAGCCACACCGGGAGCTCCTACGAGCAGTACTTC	CASHTGSSYEQYF
NA	TRBV11-2	TRBJ1-3	NA	TGTGCCAGCAGCATCAATGGGGGAGGTATCTCTGGAAACACCATATATTTT	CASSINGGGISGNTIYF
NA	TRBV14	TRBJ2-3	NA	TGTGCCAGCAGCCAAGGCTACGACTACAATGCACATACGCAGTATTTT	CASSQGYDYNAHTQYF